The sequence of this TCR beta chain was determined in a study of blood T cell repertoires in COVID-19. Study in general: T cells, B-cell-depleted T cells, or PBMCs supplied cDNA or gDNA.

The data were produced by immunoSEQ multiplex PCR, yet TCRdb's version contains in-frame clones alone and is incomplete. The sample lists some 150,000 clones, around 91% occurring once. Germline V CDR1 and CDR2: SGHAT, FQNNGV. Trimming cost V 5 bases and J 2 bases, with 16 bases left between them. The CDR3 contains 16 residues. This TCR came from a woman between 40 and 50 years old with acute or convalescent COVID-19. This sequence joins TRBV11-2 and TRBJ2-1; D might be TRBD1 (5 bases). Sequenced input: peripheral blood. CDR3 region: CASSQGKTDTYNEQFF. In nucleotides, the CDR3 is TGTGCCAGCAGCCAAGGAAAGACAGACACCTACAATGAGCAGTTCTTC.